What follows are 11 T cell receptor beta chains derived from one specimen sequenced in a study of T-cell reconstitution after alpha-beta-depleted transplantation in children. For TCRbeta, the library was prepared with unique molecular identifiers. TCRdb redid the calling of the PCR reads with MiXCR, one entry per CDR3 protein. Among hundreds of thousands of distinct CDR3 sequences, approximately 13% were seen once, and the ten largest hold roughly 5.4%. Sequences were derived from PBMCs from the stem cell graft donor, sampled from the stem cell graft. The receptor set was obtained from a human donor who donated a stem cell graft to a child with combined immunodeficiency.

This clonotype occurred a few times. This chain joins TRBV6-2 or TRBV6-3 and TRBJ2-1; D is unclear. This CDR3 has 12 amino acids. Germline CDR1 is MNHEY and CDR2 is SVGEGT. Trimming removed 0 bases at V and 15 bases at J, with 12 bases between. In nucleotides, the CDR3 is TGTGCCAGCAGTTACTCTGCCGGGTATCTGTTCTTC. Its translation is CASSYSAGYLFF.

This clonotype appeared a few times. The CDR3 sequence is CATSDFIRDTDTQYF. CDR3 nucleotides: TGTGCCACCAGTGATTTCATCAGGGACACAGATACGCAGTATTTT. The chain carries TRBV24-1 and TRBJ2-3; D may be TRBD1 (5 bases). The V end lost 1 base, the J end lost 2 bases, and 9 bases lay between the germline ends. This CDR3 region has 15 residues. CDR1 is KGHDR, CDR2 SFDVKD, per germline.

This chain uses TRBV20-1 with TRBJ2-3; D is ambiguous. V lost 7 bases and J 8 bases, leaving 16 bases between the germline ends. Germline CDR1 DFQATT, CDR2 SNEGSKA (reference sequence). This CDR3 is 12 amino acids long. CDR3 in DNA: TGCAGTGTTGTGAGTCGATTACCTACGCAGTATTTT. Translating it yields CSVVSRLPTQYF.

The gene calls are TRBV27 and TRBJ2-5; 8 nucleotides line up with TRBD2. The CDR3 is 15 amino acids. Looked up from germline, CDR1 is MNHEY and CDR2 is SMNVEV (reference sequence). With V trimmed by 1 base and J by 4 bases, 5 bases remained unmatched. The CDR3 bases are TGTGCCAGCAGTTTATGGGACGCGGGGGGAGAGACCCAGTACTTC. This gives the protein CASSLWDAGGETQYF.

This chain uses TRBV11-2 with TRBJ2-7; possible D gene TRBD1, 6 bases. V gave up 4 bases and J gave up 4 bases, with 17 bases separating them. Germline values: CDR1 SGHAT, CDR2 FQNNGV. This CDR3 is 15 amino acids long. The CDR3 loop is CASSSLRTAKYEQYF. CDR3 DNA sequence: TGTGCCAGCAGCTCCTTGCGGACAGCGAAATACGAGCAGTACTTC.

The chain employs TRBV5-6 and TRBJ1-1, with D possibly TRBD1 on 5 matching bases. This CDR3 is built from 13 residues. The ends were cut back, 7 bases at V and 4 bases at J, with 14 bases in the middle. Looked up from germline, CDR1 is SGHDT and CDR2 is YYEEEE. DNA of the CDR3: TGTGCCAGCGACGGGGGTTGGGGCACTGAAGCTTTCTTT. Protein sequence: CASDGGWGTEAFF.

The V and J genes are TRBV5-6 and TRBJ2-3; 7 bases map to TRBD2. CDR1 is SGHDT and CDR2 is YYEEEE in the germline V gene. This CDR3 spans 16 amino acids. J gave up 1 base and V 0 bases, and 5 bases lay outside the gene matches. The CDR3 nucleotides are TGTGCCAGCAGCTTGGGGCGGGACTACCGCACAGATACGCAGTATTTT. Translated: CASSLGRDYRTDTQYF.

Many counts were recorded for this clonotype. The chain combines TRBV6-5 with TRBJ1-3, with D possibly matching TRBD1 (6 bases). Deletions cut 7 bases from V and 0 bases from J, with 13 bases between. Germline V gene data show CDR1 as MNHEY and CDR2 as SVGAGI. The CDR3 consists of 15 residues. This CDR3 reads CASTSRQVSGNTIYF. The CDR3 DNA sequence: TGTGCCAGCACCTCACGACAGGTCTCTGGAAACACCATATATTTT.

At least ten counts were recorded for this clonotype. The rearrangement links TRBV29-1 to TRBJ2-1, with TRBD1 matching 9 bases. Per germline, CDR1 SQVTM and CDR2 ANQGSEA. The CDR3 is made up of 15 amino acids. Trimming removed 6 bases from V and 7 bases from J; junction bases left unmatched: 13. The CDR3 protein is CSVDPGQGPWNEQFF. The CDR3 nucleotides read TGCAGCGTAGATCCGGGACAGGGCCCTTGGAATGAGCAGTTCTTC.

The chain uses TRBV4-3 and TRBJ2-1, with a possible D match to TRBD2 (6 bases). This CDR3 has 15 amino acids. V shed 4 bases and J shed 5 bases, with 15 bases lying between them. Germline values: CDR1 LGHNA, CDR2 YSLEER. The CDR3 reads CASSLMGGVNNEQFF. CDR3 nucleotide sequence: TGCGCCAGCAGCCTTATGGGGGGAGTGAACAATGAGCAGTTCTTC.

This clonotype has ten or more counts. CDR3 nucleotides: TGTGCCAGCACCTACAGCGGGACGGCGAACACCGGGGAGCTGTTTTTT. Protein: CASTYSGTANTGELFF. The J gene is TRBJ2-2, the V gene TRBV11-2; 7 bases are shared with TRBD2. Looked up from germline, CDR1 is SGHAT and CDR2 is FQNNGV. This CDR3 has 16 residues. Trimming removed 7 bases from V and 0 bases from J; junction bases left unmatched: 8.